This T cell receptor (beta chain) comes out of a study of blood T cells in healthy people across ages. General study results and limits: Both naive CD4+ cell counts and diversity were greater in long-lived donors than in aged donors.

On this clonotype itself: Its antigen is not identified.

The use of a sample-barcoded 5' primer and a J-beta primer mix characterized a second PCR of roughly 6 to 11 cycles. TCRdb redid the calling of the 5' RACE reads with MiXCR, one entry per CDR3 protein. The repertoire holds about 840,000 distinct CDR3 sequences, 25% to 35% seen once, with about 9.4% in the top ten. This CDR3 has 15 residues. The germline gives CDR1 GTSNPN, CDR2 SVGIG (reference sequence). Trimming shortened V by 1 base and J by 0 bases, and 10 bases separated the two germline ends. The data also belong to a second study, concerning T cells of mothers and their children. As reported in that work: The output of TCR recombination is shaped by thymic selection similarly in related and unrelated pairs. Compared with unrelated pairs, related mother-child pairs had slightly higher, non-significant overlap.

The material sequenced was blood. The sequence came from a woman aged 40 to 50 in good health. The chain has TRBV30 and TRBJ2-1, with D unresolved. The CDR3 region is CAWSGGLSSYNEQFF. Written as DNA, the CDR3 is TGTGCCTGGAGTGGCGGCCTTAGCTCCTACAATGAGCAGTTCTTC.